Presented here are 31 T cell receptor beta chains from one specimen sequenced in a study of regulatory T cells in long-lasting Graves disease. The sample's time point: newly diagnosed GD, antithyroid drugs for less than 3 months. TCR sequences were obtained from RNA taken from PBMCs. Sequencing libraries for TCR beta were prepared with iRepertoire HTBI primers and Arm-PCR of CDR3 regions. Each CDR3 protein is one row after TCRdb ran MiXCR on the multiplex PCR reads. The profile shows 360,000 or so distinct CDR3 sequences, roughly 17% of them singletons. These same data were also listed under a study on T cells in Graves' hyperthyroidism and ophthalmopathy.

Sample: peripheral blood mononuclear cells (PBMCs), taken at new diagnosis, from a patient treated with antithyroid drugs. The receptors here all came from a man aged 40-49 years with Graves disease.

This clonotype was seen only once. This may come from a read error, since a much larger clone is one base off. V and J are TRBV30 and TRBJ1-6, with D perhaps TRBD1 (5 bases). Trimming removed 0 bases from V and 18 bases from J, with 12 bases in between. Looked up from germline, CDR1 is GTSNPN and CDR2 is SVGIG (reference sequence). This CDR3 is built from 11 residues. The CDR3 loop is CAWSVDSTTHF. The CDR3 nucleotides are TGTGCCTGGAGTGTCGACAGTACTACCCACTTT.

The rearrangement links TRBV19 to TRBJ1-1, with TRBD1 as a possible D gene (5 bases). The germline V and J ends were trimmed by 6 bases and 4 bases, with 15 bases remaining between them. Looked up from germline, CDR1 is LNHDA and CDR2 is SQIVND (reference sequence). The CDR3 covers 14 residues. The CDR3 is CASRPGRGVTEAFF. Written as DNA, the CDR3 is TGTGCCAGTAGGCCGGGACGAGGAGTCACTGAAGCTTTCTTT.

This clonotype appeared many times. This chain links TRBV6-2 or TRBV6-3 with TRBJ2-1; 14 bases are shared with TRBD2. From germline, CDR1 is MNHEY and CDR2 SVGEGT. The CDR3 covers 14 residues. With V trimmed by 6 bases and J by 7 bases, 2 bases remained unmatched. CDR3 nucleotide sequence: TGTGCCAGCAGAGGGACTAGCGGGGGAAATGAGCAGTTCTTC. Translation: CASRGTSGGNEQFF.

This clonotype was observed many times. This chain connects TRBV11-1 to TRBJ2-5; the D is unclear. CDR3 length: 15 residues. Germline V gene data show CDR1 as SGHAT and CDR2 as FQDESV (reference sequence). Trimming stripped 6 bases from V and 2 bases from J, with 16 bases between. CDR3 loop: CASSFTGPKQETQYF. Written as DNA, the CDR3 is TGTGCCAGCAGTTTTACCGGACCGAAACAAGAGACCCAGTACTTC. The variable domain in full, with the rest retrieved from reference TRBV11-1 and TRBJ2-5, is EAEVAQSPRYKITEKSQAVAFWCDPISGHATLYWYRQILGQGPELLVQFQDESVVDDSQLPKDRFSAERLKGVDSTLKIQPAELGDSAMYLCASSFTGPKQETQYFGPGTRLLVL.

This clonotype was picked up many times. The chain employs TRBV29-1 and TRBJ2-2; a weak D match, TRBD2 (6 bases). The CDR3 contains 13 residues. Germline assignment: CDR1 SQVTM and CDR2 ANQGSEA. The V gene lost 4 bases and the J gene lost 4 bases, with 10 bases spanning the gap. The CDR3 here is CSVGTTRTGELFF. In DNA, the CDR3 is TGCAGCGTTGGGACTACGCGCACCGGGGAGCTGTTTTTT.

The chain recombines TRBV7-9 with TRBJ2-1, with 9 bases fitting TRBD1. The CDR3 sequence is 15 residues long. V trimming: 4 bases; J trimming: 4 bases; junction bases outside the gene matches: 5. CDR1 and CDR2 from the germline V gene are SEHNR and FQNEAQ (reference sequence). The DNA of the CDR3 is TGTGCCAGCAGCTCAGGGGGGACAGGGTACAATGAGCAGTTCTTC. It specifies CASSSGGTGYNEQFF. Filled out from reference TRBV7-9 and TRBJ2-1, the complete variable domain reads DTGVSQNPRHKITKRGQNVTFRCDPISEHNRLYWYRQTLGQGPEFLTYFQNEAQLEKSRLLSDRFSAERPKGSFSTLEIQRTEQGDSAMYLCASSSGGTGYNEQFFGPGTRLTVL.

The sample holds a few counts of this clonotype. This rearrangement joins TRBV5-1 to TRBJ2-3; D call uncertain. Trimming stripped 6 bases from V and 0 bases from J, with 11 bases between. This CDR3 has 14 amino acids. Germline lookup yields CDR1 SGHRS and CDR2 YFSETQ. The CDR3 DNA reads as TGCGCCAGCAACGAGGCCTCTAGCACAGATACGCAGTATTTT. Translation gives CASNEASSTDTQYF.

The chain joins TRBV29-1 to TRBJ1-3, with D possibly being TRBD1 (5 bases). The CDR3 totals 14 residues. V was shortened by 5 bases and J by 3 bases, with 14 bases between the two germline ends. Germline V CDR1 and CDR2: SQVTM, ANQGSEA. DNA of the CDR3: TGCAGCGTTCTGCCCGCGGGACGTGGAAACACCATATATTTT. Its protein is CSVLPAGRGNTIYF.

The V gene is TRBV20-1, the J gene TRBJ2-2; 7 positions match TRBD2. Germline assignment: CDR1 DFQATT and CDR2 SNEGSKA (reference sequence). V lost 6 bases and J lost 4; bases outside the gene matches: 11. This CDR3 contains 15 residues. DNA for the CDR3: TGCAGTGCCCCCTCCGGGGGGAGGGGCACCGGGGAGCTGTTTTTT. This encodes CSAPSGGRGTGELFF.

This clonotype was seen repeatedly, ten times or more. The CDR3 sequence is CSVAQGAGADTQYF. The DNA for the CDR3 is TGCAGTGTCGCACAGGGGGCGGGCGCAGATACGCAGTATTTT. J is TRBJ2-3 and V is TRBV20-1; 9 bases are shared with TRBD1. V gave up 7 bases and J gave up 4 bases; unmatched junction bases: 9. The CDR3 contains 14 residues. The germline gives CDR1 DFQATT, CDR2 SNEGSKA (reference sequence).

This clonotype has more than one count but fewer than ten. The V call is TRBV27, the J call TRBJ1-6; perhaps TRBD1 as D (6 bases). Germline V gene sequence: CDR1 MNHEY, CDR2 SMNVEV (reference sequence). The CDR3 covers 13 residues. V lost 7 bases, J lost 8 bases, and 12 bases lay in between. Here the CDR3 DNA reads TGTGCCAGCACCCGGGACACCCATTCACCCCTCCACTTT. Encoded protein: CASTRDTHSPLHF.

This clonotype was detected once. This may arise from a read error, as a much more abundant clone is one base away. J is TRBJ2-5 and V is TRBV12-3 or TRBV12-4; D possibly matches TRBD1 or TRBD2 (7 bases each). Trimming left V 7 bases short and J 6 bases short, with 21 bases between. The CDR3 is made up of 15 amino acids. The CDR3 here is CASTSGGVVGKTQYF. Here the CDR3 DNA reads TGTGCCAGCACCTCAGGGGGGGTCGTAGGAAAGACCCAGTACTTC.

This clonotype occurred many times. The chain combines TRBV2 with TRBJ2-5, with D possibly matching TRBD2 (6 bases). V dropped 6 bases and J dropped 5 bases, with 13 bases sitting between them. The CDR3 contains 13 residues. CDR1 is SNHLY, CDR2 FYNNEI, per germline. The CDR3 sequence is CASRLTREETQYF. The CDR3 DNA follows: TGTGCCAGCAGACTAACCCGGGAGGAGACCCAGTACTTC.

This clonotype was counted at least ten times. The chain uses TRBV2 and TRBJ1-3; D is undetermined. CDR1 is SNHLY and CDR2 is FYNNEI in the germline V gene. Between the trimmed V and J ends, which lost 6 bases and 0 bases, there was a span of 12 bases. The CDR3 consists of 15 residues. The CDR3 loop reads CASSSASRSGNTIYF. CDR3 DNA: TGTGCCAGCAGCTCGGCAAGCCGCTCTGGAAACACCATATATTTT.

In this sample, this clonotype turned up many times. Compared with germline, one end of the junction differs, possibly owing to a read error. This sequence joins TRBV7-8 and TRBJ2-7; the D is unclear. The CDR3 consists of 14 residues. CDR1 and CDR2 (germline): SGHVS, FQNEAQ. The CDR3 sequence: CASSPGRSSYEQYF. CDR3 sequence (DNA): TGCGCCAGCAGCCCTGGCAGGAGCTCCTACGAGCAGTACTTC. The variable domain in full, completed from reference TRBV7-8 and TRBJ2-7, reads GAGVSQSPRYKVAKRGQDVALRCDPISGHVSLFWYQQALGQGPEFLTYFQNEAQLDKSGLPSDRFFAERPEGSVSTLKIQRTQQEDSAVYLCASSPGRSSYEQYFGPGTRLTVT.

This clonotype was found many times. The rearrangement uses TRBV12-3 or TRBV12-4 and TRBJ2-7; D uncertain. CDR3 length: 12 residues. V lost 7 bases and J lost 2, with 9 bases in between. Here the CDR3 reads CASTRTPYEQYF. The CDR3 DNA reads as TGTGCCAGCACCCGGACGCCCTACGAGCAGTACTTC.

This clonotype occurred many times. The chain is built from TRBV6-2 or TRBV6-3 and TRBJ2-2, with D unclear. The CDR3 contains 18 residues. The germline CDR1 and CDR2 sequences are MNHEY and SVGEGT. The V gene lost 2 bases and the J gene lost 1 base, with 17 bases spanning the gap. This CDR3 is CASSYILLGWRNTGELFF. As DNA, the CDR3 is TGTGCCAGCAGTTACATCCTCCTAGGTTGGAGGAACACCGGGGAGCTGTTTTTT.

The gene calls are TRBV11-2 and TRBJ2-7; a possible D gene is TRBD1 (6 bases). V was shortened by 5 bases and J by 2 bases, with 13 bases between the two germline ends. The CDR3 covers 14 residues. Germline V gene data show CDR1 as SGHAT and CDR2 as FQNNGV. DNA of the CDR3: TGTGCCAGCAGCCCCCTAAAGGGGGCCTACGAGCAGTACTTC. This gives the protein CASSPLKGAYEQYF.

This clonotype was seen more than once but under ten times. The J gene is TRBJ2-5, the V gene TRBV29-1; either TRBD1 or TRBD2 may fit D (5 bases each). The ends were cut back, 6 bases at V and 5 bases at J, with 19 bases in the middle. The CDR3 length is 14 residues. The germline V gene encodes CDR1 SQVTM and CDR2 ANQGSEA. The CDR3 loop is CSVAPRLGEETQYF. In DNA form, the CDR3 reads TGCAGCGTAGCCCCCCGATTAGGGGAGGAGACCCAGTACTTC.

CDR3: CASSKSQGMREQYF. The CDR3 DNA is TGCGCCAGCAGCAAGTCACAGGGGATGCGCGAGCAGTACTTC. The chain has TRBV4-1 and TRBJ2-7; 7 bases fit TRBD1. CDR1 MGHRA and CDR2 YSYEKL come from the germline V gene. CDR3 size: 14 residues. Losses at the gene ends were 5 bases for V and 6 bases for J; bases not matched to a gene: 10.

Comments on this clonotype: This may be a read error, as it is one base from a much larger clone. The chain couples TRBV28 to TRBJ2-7; TRBD1 aligns across 9 bases. V was pared by 6 bases and J by 7 bases, with 13 bases of the junction left unmatched. Per the germline V gene, CDR1 is MDHEN and CDR2 is SYDVKM. The CDR3 length is 15 residues. The CDR3 spells CASSRPGDRVDEQYF. As DNA, the CDR3 is TGTGCCAGCAGCCGCCCCGGGGACAGGGTCGATGAGCAGTACTTC.

This clonotype showed up just a few times. The chain combines TRBV9 with TRBJ2-7; D perhaps matches TRBD1 (6 bases). The V and J ends lost 4 bases and 0 bases respectively, with 11 bases between them. CDR1 and CDR2 (germline): SGDLS, YYNGEE. The length of the CDR3 is 14 residues. CDR3 in DNA: TGTGCCAGCAGCTTTTACAGGGACTCCTACGAGCAGTACTTC. Protein sequence: CASSFYRDSYEQYF. Together with reference TRBV9 and TRBJ2-7, the CDR3 gives the full variable domain: DSGVTQTPKHLITATGQRVTLRCSPRSGDLSVYWYQQSLDQGLQFLIQYYNGEERAKGNILERFSAQQFPDLHSELNLSSLELGDSALYFCASSFYRDSYEQYFGPGTRLTVT.

This clonotype was detected a few times. V usage is TRBV7-2 and J usage is TRBJ2-7, with D tentatively TRBD1 (6 bases). Trimming removed 5 bases at V and 5 bases at J, with 13 bases between. CDR3 length equals 13 residues. Germline lookup yields CDR1 SGHTA and CDR2 FQGNSA. CDR3 protein: CASSRRGGNEQYF. The CDR3 DNA sequence: TGTGCCAGCAGCCGGCGAGGGGGAAACGAGCAGTACTTC.

This clonotype has at least ten counts. This chain uses TRBV7-2 with TRBJ1-1, with D uncertain. In germline, CDR1 is SGHTA, CDR2 FQGNSA. Deletions cut 5 bases from V and 1 base from J, with 11 bases between. The CDR3 sequence is 14 residues long. CDR3 nucleotides: TGTGCCAGCAGCCCCTCGGTACGGAACACTGAAGCTTTCTTT. This encodes CASSPSVRNTEAFF.

The table lists this clonotype with many counts. The CDR3 sequence is CSVRAANEKLFF. Here the CDR3 DNA reads TGCAGCGTCAGGGCGGCTAATGAAAAACTGTTTTTT. The chain is built from TRBV20-1 and TRBJ1-4, with D possibly TRBD1 on 5 matching bases. The CDR3 covers 12 residues. Germline CDR1 and CDR2: DFQATT and SNEGSKA (reference sequence).

The chain couples TRBV27 to TRBJ2-5; 14 bases are a match to TRBD2. V dropped 4 bases and J dropped 1; count of bases not matched to a gene: 8. The length of the CDR3 is 18 residues. CDR1 and CDR2 from the germline V gene are MNHEY and SMNVEV (reference sequence). CDR3 loop: CASSSRGTSGGLQETQYF. CDR3 in DNA: TGTGCCAGCAGTTCCCGCGGGACTAGCGGGGGTCTCCAAGAGACCCAGTACTTC.

This clonotype has a count of ten or more. V gene TRBV5-1 combines with J gene TRBJ1-2; 7 bases map to TRBD1. The V segment lost 1 base and the J segment 4 bases; nucleotides outside the gene matches: 4. This CDR3 region has 14 residues. Germline lookup yields CDR1 SGHRS and CDR2 YFSETQ. The CDR3 DNA reads TGCGCCAGCAGCTTGTCCGGGACAGTCTATGGCTACACCTTC. This translates into CASSLSGTVYGYTF.

This clonotype was observed a handful of times. CDR3 amino acids: CASRPDSLEQFF. CDR3 sequence (DNA): TGTGCCAGCAGACCGGACAGTCTTGAGCAGTTCTTC. This chain links TRBV6-1 with TRBJ2-1; the D gene is possibly TRBD1 (6 bases). CDR1 is MNHNS, CDR2 SASEGT, per germline. The CDR3 is 12 residues long. Between the trimmed V and J ends, which lost 6 bases and 9 bases, there was a span of 12 bases.

Only a few counts were recorded for this clonotype. The V gene is TRBV12-3 or TRBV12-4, the J gene TRBJ2-3, with 8 positions matching TRBD2. Losses at the gene ends were 6 bases for V and 2 bases for J; bases not matched to a gene: 4. CDR3 length: 14 residues. In DNA, the CDR3 is TGTGCCAGCAGGAGAGCGGGGGCCACAGATACGCAGTATTTT. Translated: CASRRAGATDTQYF.

This CDR3 reads CASSGQGTYEQYF. The CDR3 DNA is TGTGCCAGCAGCGGTCAGGGAACCTACGAGCAGTACTTC. The chain joins TRBV7-2 to TRBJ2-7; TRBD1 is a possible D gene (5 bases). Germline V gene lookup returns CDR1 SGHTA and CDR2 FQGNSA. V shed 5 bases and J shed 2 bases, with 10 bases lying between them. The CDR3 extends over 13 amino acids.

CDR3 in DNA: TGCAGTGCTAGGTTGGTAAAGCACAATGAGCAGTTCTTC. Its translation: CSARLVKHNEQFF. The rearrangement uses TRBV20-1 and TRBJ2-1, with D uncertain. The CDR3 runs to 13 residues. Per the germline V gene, CDR1 is DFQATT and CDR2 is SNEGSKA (reference sequence). V shed 3 bases and J shed 5 bases, with 11 bases lying between them.